This TCR beta chain originates from a study of blood T cell dynamics during melanoma immunotherapy. Sequencing was performed with immunoSEQ multiplex PCR; in TCRdb, only in-frame clones are kept and a portion is missing. The data show approximately 23,000 clones, roughly nine tenths seen once. This sample's time point: pre-treatment baseline. One draw preceded checkpoint blockade; another followed its first cycle at week 3. At 12 weeks after first infusion, RECIST 1.1 defined response for most patients. Patients had no prior systemic cancer treatment, immunosuppressants or other active cancers. This TCR derives from a human donor with melanoma. Specimen: blood, collected from a patient treated with checkpoint blockade.

This chain's CDR3 is CASSPQGSNQPQHF. CDR3 sequence (DNA): TGTGCCAGCTCACCACAGGGAAGCAATCAGCCCCAGCATTTT. The J gene is TRBJ1-5, the V gene TRBV18; D remains unclear. In germline, CDR1 is KGHSH, CDR2 LQKENI. CDR3 length: 14 residues. V lost 1 base to trimming and J lost 1 base, with 5 bases between them.